The 27 T cell receptor beta chains presented below share a single source sample, sequenced in a study of blood T cell repertoires in COVID-19. Sequencing used immunoSEQ multiplex PCR; TCRdb keeps in-frame clones, though not all of them. The table has 300,000 to 400,000 clones, roughly 85% seen once. The sample comprised PBMCs or T cells enriched from blood (not recorded which). These receptors were taken from a woman in her twenties or thirties who had been exposed to COVID-19.

This sequence joins TRBV11-2 and TRBJ2-7; 8 bases align to TRBD1. The ends lost 5 bases at V and 4 bases at J; junction bases unmatched: 10. The CDR3 has 15 residues. Germline CDR1 reads SGHAT; CDR2 reads FQNNGV. CDR3 sequence: CASSVGAGGDYEQYF. Here the CDR3 DNA reads TGTGCCAGCAGCGTCGGGGCAGGGGGCGATTACGAGCAGTACTTC.

Here the CDR3 DNA reads TGTGCCAGCAGCCCAGGTCCGGGGCAGGGGGCGGGGGACACTGAAGCTTTCTTT. Protein sequence: CASSPGPGQGAGDTEAFF. This chain connects TRBV28 to TRBJ1-1; TRBD1 aligns across 8 bases. The CDR3 has 18 residues. Per germline, CDR1 MDHEN and CDR2 SYDVKM. V shed 6 bases and J 3 bases; nucleotides not matched to a gene: 18.

The gene calls are TRBV9 and TRBJ2-3; 11 nucleotides match TRBD2. The V gene end was trimmed by 0 bases and the J gene end by 4 bases; junction bases not matched to a gene: 1. CDR3 length: 15 residues. Germline CDR1 SGDLS, CDR2 YYNGEE. The CDR3 DNA sequence: TGTGCCAGCAGCGTAGGTAGCGGGAGGGCAGATACGCAGTATTTT. Its protein is CASSVGSGRADTQYF.

The chain employs TRBV19 and TRBJ2-5, with TRBD2 identical over 9 bases. This CDR3 has 14 residues. The J segment lost 7 bases and the V segment lost 5 bases, leaving 8 bases of the junction unmatched. Germline V gene data show CDR1 as LNHDA and CDR2 as SQIVND (reference sequence). The DNA of the CDR3 is TGTGCCAGTAGTGTAGCGGGAGCGTTAGGGACCCAGTACTTC. The encoded protein is CASSVAGALGTQYF. Variable domain in full (rest from reference TRBV19 and TRBJ2-5): DGGITQSPKYLFRKEGQNVTLSCEQNLNHDAMYWYRQDPGQGLRLIYYSQIVNDFQKGDIAEGYSVSREKKESFPLTVTSAQKNPTAFYLCASSVAGALGTQYFGPGTRLLVL.

This chain connects TRBV5-3 to TRBJ2-1; 8 nucleotides align to TRBD1. TRBV5-3 is filed as an ORF, its function uncertain. The CDR3 extends over 16 amino acids. V trimming: 1 base; J trimming: 1 base; junction bases outside the gene matches: 4. The CDR3 reads CARSLIRTGSYNEQFF. DNA of the CDR3: TGTGCCAGAAGCTTGATTAGGACAGGGTCCTACAATGAGCAGTTCTTC.

V usage is TRBV13 and J usage is TRBJ1-1; maybe TRBD1 (5 bases). The ends were cut back, 6 bases at V and 2 bases at J, with 7 bases in the middle. This CDR3 has 12 residues. Germline V gives CDR1 PRHDT, CDR2 FYEKMQ (reference sequence). This CDR3 is CASRQGNTEAFF. The CDR3 DNA sequence: TGTGCCAGCAGGCAGGGAAACACTGAAGCTTTCTTT.

The chain recombines TRBV18 with TRBJ1-2; possible D gene TRBD1, 5 bases. Germline-derived CDR1 and CDR2 are KGHSH and LQKENI. The CDR3 consists of 13 residues. V was clipped by 0 bases and J by 8 bases, with 10 bases between them. The CDR3 region is CASSPPGEDGYTF. CDR3 in DNA: TGTGCCAGCTCACCACCAGGGGAAGACGGCTACACCTTC.

The chain links TRBV5-4 to TRBJ1-6; no firm D call. In germline, CDR1 is SGHNT, CDR2 YYREEE (reference sequence). V was pared by 0 bases and J by 7 bases, with 8 bases between. The CDR3 runs 14 residues. The CDR3 coding sequence is TGTGCCAGCAGCTTGGGGCCGCCCAATTCACCCCTCCACTTT. Amino acid sequence: CASSLGPPNSPLHF.

V is TRBV6-2 or TRBV6-3 and J is TRBJ2-7; tentative D call: TRBD2 (6 bases). The CDR3 sequence is 14 residues long. Trimming took 4 bases from V and 0 from J, leaving 10 bases between them. Looked up from germline, CDR1 is MNHEY and CDR2 is SVGEGT. The CDR3 loop reads CASSWGGDSYEQYF. CDR3 nucleotides: TGTGCCAGCAGTTGGGGCGGGGACTCCTACGAGCAGTACTTC.

This chain links TRBV30 with TRBJ1-2, with a possible D match to TRBD1 (5 bases). The germline gives CDR1 GTSNPN, CDR2 SVGIG (reference sequence). The CDR3 length is 13 residues. V lost 0 bases and J lost 4, with 9 bases in between. The CDR3 here is CAWSVGQFYGYTF. In nucleotides, the CDR3 is TGTGCCTGGAGTGTGGGGCAGTTCTATGGCTACACCTTC.

The rearrangement uses TRBV28 and TRBJ1-1; 8 nucleotides agree with TRBD1. Germline loops: CDR1 MDHEN, CDR2 SYDVKM. The CDR3 sequence is 14 residues long. With 7 bases clipped from V and 5 bases from J, the junction kept 9 bases outside the gene matches. DNA for the CDR3: TGTGCCAGCACCCCCAGGGGGCCTGGGACTGAAGCTTTCTTT. Translated, it gives CASTPRGPGTEAFF.

This clone showed up just once. Mismatch with germline at one junction end may stem from a read error. This chain joins TRBV4-1 and TRBJ2-2, with 7 bases fitting TRBD1. The CDR3 spans 18 residues. Looked up from germline, CDR1 is MGHRA and CDR2 is YSYEKL. CDR3 region: CASSQAKQGSTSHRGAVF. As DNA, the CDR3 is TGCGCCAGCAGCCAAGCAAAACAGGGGTCTACATCCCACCGGGGAGCTGTTTTT.

The V and J genes are TRBV4-1 and TRBJ2-5; D not resolved. V lost 0 bases and J 5 bases, leaving 13 bases between the germline ends. Germline V CDR1 and CDR2: MGHRA, YSYEKL. The CDR3 consists of 15 residues. CDR3 sequence (DNA): TGCGCCAGCAGCCAAGATCCAACTAATTGGGAGACCCAGTACTTC. This encodes CASSQDPTNWETQYF.

The chain recombines TRBV4-2 with TRBJ1-3, with 9 bases identical to TRBD1. Germline lookup yields CDR1 LGHNA and CDR2 YNFKEQ. Losses at the gene ends were 4 bases for V and 5 bases for J; bases not matched to a gene: 6. CDR3 size: 15 residues. The CDR3 DNA reads as TGTGCCAGCAGCCCCGGGACAGGGAACCGAAACACCATATATTTT. Its translation is CASSPGTGNRNTIYF.

The V and J genes are TRBV3-1 (or the pseudogene TRBV3-2) and TRBJ1-2, with TRBD1 identical over 7 bases. This CDR3 has 14 residues. Germline CDR1 is LGHDT and CDR2 is YNNKEL (reference sequence). The V segment lost 4 bases and the J segment 0 bases; nucleotides outside the gene matches: 2. DNA of the CDR3: TGTGCCAGCAGCCGGGACAGAGCTAACTATGGCTACACCTTC. This encodes CASSRDRANYGYTF.

This chain links TRBV4-2 with TRBJ2-3; D is uncertain. V lost 1 base, J lost 1 base, and 6 bases lay in between. Looked up from germline, CDR1 is LGHNA and CDR2 is YNFKEQ. The CDR3 loop spans 14 amino acids. The chain's CDR3 is CASSQVSGTDTQYF. The DNA of the CDR3 is TGTGCCAGCAGCCAAGTCTCTGGCACAGATACGCAGTATTTT.

The chain has TRBV5-5 and TRBJ1-5, with TRBD1 identical over 7 bases. In germline, CDR1 is SGHKS, CDR2 YYEKEE (reference sequence). This CDR3 region has 17 residues. V shed 4 bases and J 4 bases; nucleotides not matched to a gene: 14. CDR3 nucleotide sequence: TGTGCCAGCAGCCCCTCTTTAGGGGGCGGTCGGAATCAGCCCCAGCATTTT. It yields the protein CASSPSLGGGRNQPQHF.

This chain links TRBV19 with TRBJ1-2; TRBD1 matches 10 bases. V gave up 10 bases and J gave up 7 bases; unmatched junction bases: 9. This CDR3 is 13 amino acids long. Per germline, CDR1 LNHDA and CDR2 SQIVND (reference sequence). The CDR3 DNA reads TGTGCCACCCACCGGGACAGGGGTGTTGGCTACACCTTC. Its protein is CATHRDRGVGYTF.

This clone was found once. The chain has TRBV19 and TRBJ2-7, with D possibly TRBD1 on 6 matching bases. CDR1 is LNHDA and CDR2 is SQIVND in the germline V gene (reference sequence). Trimming stripped 4 bases from V and 2 bases from J, with 9 bases between. This CDR3 is built from 13 residues. CDR3: CASSRGDTYEQYF. CDR3 nucleotide sequence: TGTGCCAGTAGTAGAGGGGACACCTACGAGCAGTACTTC.

This clone appeared a single time. The chain combines TRBV30 with TRBJ2-2; TRBD2 agrees at 15 bases. Germline CDR1 GTSNPN, CDR2 SVGIG (reference sequence). CDR3 size: 18 residues. Trimming cost V 3 bases and J 2 bases; bases outside gene matches: 7. The DNA for the CDR3 is TGTGCCTGGAGCGCCCCGGGACTAGCGGGGGGCAACACCGGGGAGCTGTTTTTT. It yields the protein CAWSAPGLAGGNTGELFF.

CDR3 DNA: TGTGCCAGCAGCATACGGGGGTATGGCTACACCTTC. Translating gives CASSIRGYGYTF. The chain has TRBV11-2 and TRBJ1-2, with TRBD1 as a possible D gene (5 bases). This CDR3 is 12 amino acids long. Trimming pared 5 bases from V and 5 bases from J, leaving 9 bases between. Germline CDR1 is SGHAT and CDR2 is FQNNGV.

This chain joins TRBV7-9 and TRBJ2-7, with D maybe TRBD2 (6 bases). The V gene lost 4 bases and the J gene lost 1 base, with 11 bases spanning the gap. The CDR3 length is 14 residues. Germline loops: CDR1 SEHNR, CDR2 FQNEAQ (reference sequence). This CDR3 is CASSSGRESYEQYF. For the CDR3, the DNA is TGTGCCAGCAGCTCGGGACGGGAGTCCTACGAGCAGTACTTC.

The chain is built from TRBV4-1 and TRBJ2-5; TRBD2 matches 7 bases. This CDR3 is built from 17 residues. V shed 0 bases, J shed 5 bases, and the junction held 12 bases outside the gene matches. Germline V gene sequence: CDR1 MGHRA, CDR2 YSYEKL. CDR3 in amino acids: CASSQELRSSGDETQYF. CDR3 coding DNA: TGCGCCAGCAGCCAAGAATTACGTTCCAGCGGGGATGAGACCCAGTACTTC.

This clone was counted a single time. The chain combines TRBV19 with TRBJ2-7; 7 bases are shared with TRBD1. V lost 6 bases, J lost 2 bases, and 4 bases stayed unmatched. Per germline, CDR1 LNHDA and CDR2 SQIVND (reference sequence). The CDR3 extends over 13 amino acids. This chain's CDR3 is CASRRQGAYEQYF. In DNA form, the CDR3 reads TGTGCCAGTAGGAGACAGGGTGCCTACGAGCAGTACTTC.

The chain has TRBV27 and TRBJ2-3; 9 bases agree with TRBD2. Trimming removed 7 bases from V and 6 bases from J; junction bases left unmatched: 20. CDR3 length: 18 residues. Germline CDR1 is MNHEY and CDR2 is SMNVEV (reference sequence). CDR3 nucleotide sequence: TGTGCCAGCACCCTTTCGAATCCTAGCGGGATAGGGGCGGATACGCAGTATTTT. This encodes CASTLSNPSGIGADTQYF.

CDR3 nucleotide sequence: TGTGCCACCAGTGATTTCAGGGCTTCCTACAATGAGCAGTTCTTC. Amino acid sequence: CATSDFRASYNEQFF. The chain has TRBV24-1 and TRBJ2-1, with a weak D call TRBD1 (5 bases). The V gene lost 1 base and the J gene lost 1 base, with 7 bases spanning the gap. This CDR3 is 15 amino acids long. Germline V lookup: CDR1 KGHDR, CDR2 SFDVKD.

The chain has TRBV27 and TRBJ2-5; 7 nucleotides line up with TRBD2. The CDR3 length is 17 residues. Germline V gene data show CDR1 as MNHEY and CDR2 as SMNVEV (reference sequence). V shed 1 base, J shed 0 bases, and the junction held 8 bases outside the gene matches. DNA for the CDR3: TGTGCCAGCAGTTTATGGTTCCGGGCGGGGGACCAAGAGACCCAGTACTTC. This encodes CASSLWFRAGDQETQYF.